The rows below give T cell receptor beta chains drawn from one sample of a study of T cells in Graves' hyperthyroidism and ophthalmopathy. TCRdb passed the multiplex PCR reads through MiXCR, listing each CDR3 protein once. This table holds about 580,000 distinct CDR3 sequences, approximately 14% found once. Specimen: blood. The receptors were gathered from a woman in her twenties or thirties with Graves' hyperthyroidism that later progressed to Graves' ophthalmopathy. Each CDR3 is given with its conserved first and last residue. A D gene is named only where the DNA matches it firmly. Clone size appears in some rows only: once, few, many, or a class for an expanded clone.

v_gene	abundance	d_gene	j_gene	CDR3aa	CDR3nt
TRBV28	many	.	TRBJ2-1	CASSLPVDYNEQFF	TGTGCCAGCAGTTTACCAGTGGACTACAATGAGCAGTTCTTC
TRBV5-1	many	.	TRBJ2-1	CASKGVNEQFF	TGCGCCAGCAAAGGCGTCAATGAGCAGTTCTTC
TRBV7-2	many	.	TRBJ2-7	CASSLAPLDEQYF	TGTGCCAGCAGCTTAGCCCCCCTTGACGAGCAGTACTTC
TRBV7-9	.	.	TRBJ2-1	CASRGTGGSASEQFF	TGTGCCAGCAGAGGGACTGGGGGGAGCGCCAGCGAGCAGTTCTTC
TRBV27	many	.	TRBJ2-5	CASRTILTGQETQYF	TGTGCCAGCAGAACTATCCTGACAGGCCAAGAGACCCAGTACTTC
TRBV30	many	.	TRBJ2-5	CAWSVKDRRETQYF	TGTGCCTGGAGTGTAAAGGATCGCAGGGAGACCCAGTACTTC
TRBV6-1	.	.	TRBJ2-7	CASSESGGARDYEQYF	TGTGCCAGCAGTGAATCAGGGGGGGCTAGAGACTACGAGCAGTACTTC
TRBV12-3/TRBV12-4	many	TRBD1	TRBJ1-5	CASSSWTGDQPQHF	TGTGCCAGCAGTTCCTGGACAGGCGATCAGCCCCAGCATTTT
TRBV18	few	.	TRBJ2-3	CASSPMSSDTQYF	TGTGCCAGCTCACCCATGTCCTCCGATACGCAGTATTTT
TRBV27	.	TRBD1	TRBJ1-5	CASSWTGGGNQPQHF	TGTGCCAGCAGTTGGACAGGGGGTGGCAATCAGCCCCAGCATTTT
TRBV29-1	many	.	TRBJ2-1	CSVSRYSDNEQFF	TGCAGCGTGTCGAGATACTCTGACAATGAGCAGTTCTTC
TRBV27	many	TRBD2	TRBJ2-7	CASSPGPGLAGYEQYF	TGTGCCAGCAGTCCGGGGCCGGGACTAGCGGGATACGAGCAGTACTTC
TRBV3-1	.	TRBD2	TRBJ2-7	CASSQVGGRHEQYF	TGTGCCAGCAGCCAAGTCGGCGGGAGGCACGAGCAGTACTTC